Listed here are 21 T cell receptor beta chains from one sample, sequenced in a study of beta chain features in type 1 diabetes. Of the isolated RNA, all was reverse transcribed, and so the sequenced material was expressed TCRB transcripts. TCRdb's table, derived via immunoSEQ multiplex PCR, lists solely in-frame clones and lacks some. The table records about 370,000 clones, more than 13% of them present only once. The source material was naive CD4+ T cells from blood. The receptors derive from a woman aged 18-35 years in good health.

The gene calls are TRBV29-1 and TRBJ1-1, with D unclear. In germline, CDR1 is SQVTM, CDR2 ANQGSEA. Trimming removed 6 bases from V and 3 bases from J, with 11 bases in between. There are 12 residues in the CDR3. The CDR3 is CSVAQLDTEAFF. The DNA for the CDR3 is TGCAGCGTCGCACAGTTAGACACTGAAGCTTTCTTT.

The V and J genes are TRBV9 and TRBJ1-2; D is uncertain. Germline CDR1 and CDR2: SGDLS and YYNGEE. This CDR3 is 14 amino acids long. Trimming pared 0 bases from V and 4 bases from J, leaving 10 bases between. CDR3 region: CASSVGLASYGYTF. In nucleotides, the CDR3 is TGTGCCAGCAGCGTAGGTCTGGCCAGCTATGGCTACACCTTC.

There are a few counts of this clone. CDR3 sequence reads: CASSSQTTGELFF. CDR3 sequence (DNA): TGTGCCAGCAGTTCACAGACCACCGGGGAGCTGTTTTTT. The chain carries TRBV28 and TRBJ2-2; D is unclear. V shed 4 bases and J shed 4 bases, with 7 bases lying between them. Germline-derived CDR1 and CDR2 are MDHEN and SYDVKM. The CDR3 consists of 13 residues.

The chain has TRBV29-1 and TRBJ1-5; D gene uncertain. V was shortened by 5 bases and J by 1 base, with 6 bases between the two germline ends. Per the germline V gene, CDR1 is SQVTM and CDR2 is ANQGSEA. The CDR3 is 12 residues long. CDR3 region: CSVLPSNQPQHF. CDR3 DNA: TGCAGCGTTCTCCCCAGCAATCAGCCCCAGCATTTT.

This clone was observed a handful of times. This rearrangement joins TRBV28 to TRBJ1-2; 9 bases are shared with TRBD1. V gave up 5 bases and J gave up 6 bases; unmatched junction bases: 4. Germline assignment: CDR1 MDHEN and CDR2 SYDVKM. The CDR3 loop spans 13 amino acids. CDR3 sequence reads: CASSKQGADGYTF. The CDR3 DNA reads TGTGCCAGCAGTAAACAGGGGGCTGATGGCTACACCTTC.

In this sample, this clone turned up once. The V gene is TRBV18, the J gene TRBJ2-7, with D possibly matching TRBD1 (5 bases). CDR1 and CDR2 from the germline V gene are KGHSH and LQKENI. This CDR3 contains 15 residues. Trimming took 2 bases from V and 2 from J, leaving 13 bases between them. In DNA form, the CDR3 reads TGTGCCAGCTCACCAGGCAGGGCGAAAACCTACGAGCAGTACTTC. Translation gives CASSPGRAKTYEQYF.

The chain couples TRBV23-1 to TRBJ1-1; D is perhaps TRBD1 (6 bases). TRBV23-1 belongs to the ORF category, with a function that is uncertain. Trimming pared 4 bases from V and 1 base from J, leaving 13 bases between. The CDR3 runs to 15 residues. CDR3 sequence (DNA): TGCGCCAGCAGTCGGCCGGGACAAACGAACACTGAAGCTTTCTTT. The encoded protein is CASSRPGQTNTEAFF.

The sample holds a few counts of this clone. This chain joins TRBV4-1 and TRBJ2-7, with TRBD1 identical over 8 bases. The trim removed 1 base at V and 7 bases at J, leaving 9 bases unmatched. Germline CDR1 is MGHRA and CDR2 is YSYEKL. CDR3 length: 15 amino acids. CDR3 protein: CASSQVSRGLGEQYF. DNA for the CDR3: TGCGCCAGCAGCCAAGTCAGCAGGGGGCTAGGGGAGCAGTACTTC.

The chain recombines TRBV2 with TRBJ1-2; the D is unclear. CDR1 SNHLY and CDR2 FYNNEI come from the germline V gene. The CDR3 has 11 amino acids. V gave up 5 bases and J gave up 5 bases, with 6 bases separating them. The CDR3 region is CASSYNYGYTF. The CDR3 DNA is TGTGCCAGCAGTTACAATTATGGCTACACCTTC.

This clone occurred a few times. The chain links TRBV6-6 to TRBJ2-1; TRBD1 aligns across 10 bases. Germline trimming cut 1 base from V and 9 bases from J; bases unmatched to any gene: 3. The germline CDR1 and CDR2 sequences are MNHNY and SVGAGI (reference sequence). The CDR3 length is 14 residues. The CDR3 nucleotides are TGTGCCAGCAGTTACTTCGGGACAGGGGTTGAGCAGTTCTTC. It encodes CASSYFGTGVEQFF.

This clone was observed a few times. The CDR3 DNA follows: TGTGCCAGTAGCCCGGGGGACTCCTACGAGCAGTACTTC. Protein: CASSPGDSYEQYF. J is TRBJ2-7 and V is TRBV19; perhaps TRBD2 as D (6 bases). In germline, CDR1 is LNHDA, CDR2 SQIVND (reference sequence). V was trimmed by 6 bases and J by 0 bases, leaving 9 bases between them. This CDR3 contains 13 residues.

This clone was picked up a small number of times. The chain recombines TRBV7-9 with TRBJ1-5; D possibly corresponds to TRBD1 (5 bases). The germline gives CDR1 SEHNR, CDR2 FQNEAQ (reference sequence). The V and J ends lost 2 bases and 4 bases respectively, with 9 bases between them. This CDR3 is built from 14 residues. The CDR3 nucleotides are TGTGCCAGCAGCTTAACTGGGGCTAATCAGCCCCAGCATTTT. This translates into CASSLTGANQPQHF.

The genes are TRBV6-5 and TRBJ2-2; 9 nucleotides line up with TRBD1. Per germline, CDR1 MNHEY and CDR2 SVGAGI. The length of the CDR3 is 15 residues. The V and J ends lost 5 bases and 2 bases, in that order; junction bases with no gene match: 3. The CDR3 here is CASSGQGINTGELFF. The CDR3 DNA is TGTGCCAGCAGTGGACAGGGGATAAACACCGGGGAGCTGTTTTTT.

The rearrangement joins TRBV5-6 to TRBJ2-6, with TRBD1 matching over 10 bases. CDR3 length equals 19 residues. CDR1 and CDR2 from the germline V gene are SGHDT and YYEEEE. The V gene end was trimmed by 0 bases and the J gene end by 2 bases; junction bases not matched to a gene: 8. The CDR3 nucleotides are TGTGCCAGCAGCTTGGTGGGACAGGGGCGCTTAGCTGGGGCCAACGTCCTGACTTTC. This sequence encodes CASSLVGQGRLAGANVLTF.

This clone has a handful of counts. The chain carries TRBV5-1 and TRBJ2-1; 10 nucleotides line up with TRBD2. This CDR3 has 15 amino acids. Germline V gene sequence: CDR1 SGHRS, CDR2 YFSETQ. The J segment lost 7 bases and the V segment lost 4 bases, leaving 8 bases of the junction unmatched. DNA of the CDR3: TGCGCCAGCAGCACGACTAGCGGGTCTTCTAATGAGCAGTTCTTC. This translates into CASSTTSGSSNEQFF. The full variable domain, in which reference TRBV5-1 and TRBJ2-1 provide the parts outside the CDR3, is KAGVTQTPRYLIKTRGQQVTLSCSPISGHRSVSWYQQTPGQGLQFLFEYFSETQRNKGNFPGRFSGRQFSNSRSEMNVSTLELGDSALYLCASSTTSGSSNEQFFGPGTRLTVL.

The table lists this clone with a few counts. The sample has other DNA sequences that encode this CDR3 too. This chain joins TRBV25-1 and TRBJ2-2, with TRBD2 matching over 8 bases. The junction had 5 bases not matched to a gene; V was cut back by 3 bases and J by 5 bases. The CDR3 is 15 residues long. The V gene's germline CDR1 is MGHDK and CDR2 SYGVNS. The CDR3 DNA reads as TGTGCCAGCAGTGAGTCCAGCGGGGGTACCGGGGAGCTGTTTTTT. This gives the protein CASSESSGGTGELFF.

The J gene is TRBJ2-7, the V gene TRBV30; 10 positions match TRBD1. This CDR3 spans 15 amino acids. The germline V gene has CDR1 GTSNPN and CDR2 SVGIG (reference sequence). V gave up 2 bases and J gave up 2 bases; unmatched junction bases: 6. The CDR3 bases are TGTGCCTGGAGTACGTTCGGACAGGGGGCCTACGAGCAGTACTTC. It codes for CAWSTFGQGAYEQYF.

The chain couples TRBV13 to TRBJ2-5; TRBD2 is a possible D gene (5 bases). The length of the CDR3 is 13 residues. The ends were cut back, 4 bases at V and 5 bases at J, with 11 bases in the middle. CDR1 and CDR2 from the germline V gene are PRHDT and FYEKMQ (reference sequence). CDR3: CASSSRRLETQYF. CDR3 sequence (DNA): TGTGCCAGCAGCTCCAGGAGGCTGGAGACCCAGTACTTC.

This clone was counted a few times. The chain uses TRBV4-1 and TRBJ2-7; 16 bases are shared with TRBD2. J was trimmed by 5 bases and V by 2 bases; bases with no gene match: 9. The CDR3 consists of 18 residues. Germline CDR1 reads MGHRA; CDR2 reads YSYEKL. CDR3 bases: TGCGCCAGCAGCCAATCCGGGACTAGCGGGAGGGCGGTGGACGAGCAGTACTTC. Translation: CASSQSGTSGRAVDEQYF.

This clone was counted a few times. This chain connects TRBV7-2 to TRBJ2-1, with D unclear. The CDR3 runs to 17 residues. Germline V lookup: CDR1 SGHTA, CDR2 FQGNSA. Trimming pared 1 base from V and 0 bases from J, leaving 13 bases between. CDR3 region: CASSLVGGGSSYNEQFF. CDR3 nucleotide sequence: TGTGCCAGCAGCTTAGTAGGTGGCGGTTCCTCCTACAATGAGCAGTTCTTC.

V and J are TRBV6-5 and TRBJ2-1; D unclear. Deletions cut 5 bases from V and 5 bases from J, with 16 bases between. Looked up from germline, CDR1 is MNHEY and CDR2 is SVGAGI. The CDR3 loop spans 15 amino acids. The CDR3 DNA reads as TGTGCCAGCAGTACAACAGTTTTCCCCCACAATGAGCAGTTCTTC. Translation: CASSTTVFPHNEQFF.